Shown below are 5 T cell receptor beta chains from a single sample sequenced in a study of T cell responses to AZD1222 COVID-19 vaccine. Profiled with immunoSEQ multiplex PCR; TCRdb holds only in-frame clones, not every one. The sample shows about 180,000 clones, just over 85% of them seen only once. The source material was peripheral blood, sampled on day 0 of AZD1222 vaccination. These receptors originate from an adult in good health.

V gene TRBV7-9 combines with J gene TRBJ1-5, with a weak D call TRBD1 (6 bases). Trimming left V 5 bases short and J 6 bases short, with 20 bases between. Germline V CDR1 and CDR2: SEHNR, FQNEAQ (reference sequence). The CDR3 totals 16 residues. The CDR3 nucleotides read TGTGCCAGCAGCCGTGAAACGCAGGGGAGTCGTCAGCCCCAGCATTTT. It is translated as CASSRETQGSRQPQHF.

This chain connects TRBV19 to TRBJ2-4; TRBD1 aligns across 8 bases. Looked up from germline, CDR1 is LNHDA and CDR2 is SQIVND (reference sequence). This CDR3 contains 15 residues. J gave up 8 bases and V 1 base, and 7 bases lay outside the gene matches. This CDR3 is CASSIGPQGADIQYF. In nucleotides, the CDR3 is TGTGCCAGTAGTATAGGGCCGCAGGGGGCGGACATTCAGTACTTC. Drawing the rest from reference TRBV19 and TRBJ2-4, the complete variable domain is DGGITQSPKYLFRKEGQNVTLSCEQNLNHDAMYWYRQDPGQGLRLIYYSQIVNDFQKGDIAEGYSVSREKKESFPLTVTSAQKNPTAFYLCASSIGPQGADIQYFGAGTRLSVL.

V is TRBV11-2 and J is TRBJ2-3; 8 bases fit TRBD1. Germline loops: CDR1 SGHAT, CDR2 FQNNGV. This CDR3 contains 16 residues. The junction had 8 bases not matched to a gene; V was cut back by 5 bases and J by 1 base. This chain's CDR3 is CASSPGQGRGTDTQYF. The CDR3 DNA is TGTGCCAGCAGCCCAGGACAGGGCCGGGGCACAGATACGCAGTATTTT.

The rearrangement uses TRBV7-9 and TRBJ2-5; 7 bases are shared with TRBD1. V lost 2 bases to trimming and J lost 2 bases; unmatched junction nucleotides: 5. The CDR3 runs to 15 residues. Germline V gene sequence: CDR1 SEHNR, CDR2 FQNEAQ (reference sequence). For the CDR3, the DNA is TGTGCCAGCAGCTTAAGGGGGACAGATCAAGAGACCCAGTACTTC. Translation gives CASSLRGTDQETQYF.

The chain recombines TRBV7-3 with TRBJ2-7, with D possibly TRBD1 on 6 matching bases. Germline V lookup: CDR1 SGHTA, CDR2 FQGTGA. The ends were cut back, 1 base at V and 5 bases at J, with 18 bases in the middle. The CDR3 contains 16 residues. The CDR3 reads CASSLRGPIPKDEQYF. CDR3 bases: TGTGCCAGCAGCTTAAGGGGGCCCATACCCAAAGACGAGCAGTACTTC. The full variable domain, rest sourced from reference TRBV7-3 and TRBJ2-7, is GAGVSQTPSNKVTEKGKYVELRCDPISGHTALYWYRQSLGQGPEFLIYFQGTGAADDSGLPNDRFFAVRPEGSVSTLKIQRTERGDSAVYLCASSLRGPIPKDEQYFGPGTRLTVT.